This T cell receptor (beta chain) was recorded in a study of cytomegalovirus exposure and HLA in healthy donors. Remarks on this clone: As yet, its antigen is unknown.

The length of the CDR3 is 16 residues. V gave up 0 bases and J gave up 5 bases, with 14 bases separating them. The germline V gene encodes CDR1 LGHNA and CDR2 YSLEER. Primers for the PCR totalled 60 Vbeta and 13 Jbeta. Here immunoSEQ multiplex PCR was the method, and the copy in TCRdb shows in-frame clones only, minus some. The table lists approximately 110,000 clones, 75% to 85% of them singletons, with about 5.9% in the top ten. Whole-study results and caveats: TRBV6-2, TRBV6-3 and some other V segments were excluded as indistinguishable.

This receptor was obtained from a man between 18 and 29 years old in good health and CMV-seronegative. Sequencing was carried out using PBMCs. This chain uses TRBV4-3 with TRBJ2-1, with D possibly TRBD2 on 6 matching bases. CDR3 region: CASSQERTTPDNEQFF. CDR3 DNA: TGCGCCAGCAGCCAAGAAAGGACTACCCCGGACAATGAGCAGTTCTTC.